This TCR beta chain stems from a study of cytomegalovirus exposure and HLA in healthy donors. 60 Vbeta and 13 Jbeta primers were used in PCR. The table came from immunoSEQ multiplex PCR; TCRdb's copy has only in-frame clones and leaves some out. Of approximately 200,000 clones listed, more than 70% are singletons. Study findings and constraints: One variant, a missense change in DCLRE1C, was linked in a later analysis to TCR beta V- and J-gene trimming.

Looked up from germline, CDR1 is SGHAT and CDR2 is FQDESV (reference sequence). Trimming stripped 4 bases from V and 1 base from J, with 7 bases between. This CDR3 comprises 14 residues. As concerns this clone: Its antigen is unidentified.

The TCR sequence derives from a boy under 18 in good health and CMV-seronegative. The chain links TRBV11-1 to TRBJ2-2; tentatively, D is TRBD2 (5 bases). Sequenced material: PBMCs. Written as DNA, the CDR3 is TGTGCCAGCAGCTCCGGACTGAACACCGGGGAGCTGTTTTTT. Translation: CASSSGLNTGELFF.